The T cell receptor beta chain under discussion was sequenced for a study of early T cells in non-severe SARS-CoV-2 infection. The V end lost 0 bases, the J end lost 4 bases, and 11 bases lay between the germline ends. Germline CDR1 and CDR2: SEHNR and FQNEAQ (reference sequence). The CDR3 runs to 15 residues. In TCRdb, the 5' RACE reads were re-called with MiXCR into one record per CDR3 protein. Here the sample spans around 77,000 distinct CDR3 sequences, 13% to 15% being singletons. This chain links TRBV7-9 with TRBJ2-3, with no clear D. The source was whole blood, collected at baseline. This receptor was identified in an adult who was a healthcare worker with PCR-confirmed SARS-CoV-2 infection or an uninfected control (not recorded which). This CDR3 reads CASSLARGGADTQYF. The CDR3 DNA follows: TGTGCCAGCAGCTTAGCGCGCGGTGGAGCAGATACGCAGTATTTT.